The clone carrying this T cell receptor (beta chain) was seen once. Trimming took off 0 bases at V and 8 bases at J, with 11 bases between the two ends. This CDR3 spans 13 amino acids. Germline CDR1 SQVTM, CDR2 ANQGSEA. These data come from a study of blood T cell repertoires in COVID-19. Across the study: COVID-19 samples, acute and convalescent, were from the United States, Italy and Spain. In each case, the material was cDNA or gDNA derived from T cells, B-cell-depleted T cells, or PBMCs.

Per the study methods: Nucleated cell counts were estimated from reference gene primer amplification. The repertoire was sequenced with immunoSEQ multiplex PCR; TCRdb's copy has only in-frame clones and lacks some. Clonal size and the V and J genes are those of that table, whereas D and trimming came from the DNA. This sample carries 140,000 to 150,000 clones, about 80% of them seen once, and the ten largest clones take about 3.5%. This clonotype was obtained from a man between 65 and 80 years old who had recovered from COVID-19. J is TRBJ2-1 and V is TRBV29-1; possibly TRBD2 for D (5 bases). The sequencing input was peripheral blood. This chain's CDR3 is CSVEDPGGYEQFF. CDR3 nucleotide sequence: TGCAGCGTTGAAGATCCGGGCGGGTATGAGCAGTTCTTC.